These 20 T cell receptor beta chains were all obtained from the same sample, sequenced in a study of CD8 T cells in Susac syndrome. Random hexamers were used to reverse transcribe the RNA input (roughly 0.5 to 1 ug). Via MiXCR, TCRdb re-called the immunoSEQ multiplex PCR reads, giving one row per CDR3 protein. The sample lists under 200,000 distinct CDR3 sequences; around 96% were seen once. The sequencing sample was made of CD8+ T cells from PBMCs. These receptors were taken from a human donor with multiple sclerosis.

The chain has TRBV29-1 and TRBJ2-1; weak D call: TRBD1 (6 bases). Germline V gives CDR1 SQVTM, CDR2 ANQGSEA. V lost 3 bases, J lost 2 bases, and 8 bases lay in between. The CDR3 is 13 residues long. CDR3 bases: TGCAGCGTTGAGGGGGCCACCTACAATGAGCAGTTCTTC. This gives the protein CSVEGATYNEQFF.

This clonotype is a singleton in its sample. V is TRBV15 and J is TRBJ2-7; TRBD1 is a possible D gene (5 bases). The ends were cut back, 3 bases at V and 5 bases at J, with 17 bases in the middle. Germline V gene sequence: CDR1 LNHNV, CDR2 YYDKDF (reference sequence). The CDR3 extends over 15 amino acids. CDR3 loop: CATSSGWALGDEQYF. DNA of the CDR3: TGTGCCACCAGCAGCGGCTGGGCTTTAGGGGACGAGCAGTACTTC.

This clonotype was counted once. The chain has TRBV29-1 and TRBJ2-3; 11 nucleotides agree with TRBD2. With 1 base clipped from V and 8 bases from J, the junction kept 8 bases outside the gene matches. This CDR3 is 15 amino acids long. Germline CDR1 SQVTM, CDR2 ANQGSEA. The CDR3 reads CSVEGLAGGVGTQYF. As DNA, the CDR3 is TGCAGCGTTGAAGGTCTAGCGGGAGGAGTCGGTACGCAGTATTTT.

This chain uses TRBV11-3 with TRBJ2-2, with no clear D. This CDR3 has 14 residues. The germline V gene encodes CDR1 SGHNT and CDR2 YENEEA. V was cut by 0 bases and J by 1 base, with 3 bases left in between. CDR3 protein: CASSLERNTGELFF. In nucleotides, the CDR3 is TGTGCCAGCAGCTTAGAACGGAACACCGGGGAGCTGTTTTTT.

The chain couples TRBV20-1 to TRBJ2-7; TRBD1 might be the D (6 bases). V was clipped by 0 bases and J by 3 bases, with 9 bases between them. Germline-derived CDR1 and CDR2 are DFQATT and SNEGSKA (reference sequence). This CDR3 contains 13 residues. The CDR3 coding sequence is TGCAGTGCTAGAGAACAGGGTTACTACGAGCAGTACTTC. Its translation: CSAREQGYYEQYF.

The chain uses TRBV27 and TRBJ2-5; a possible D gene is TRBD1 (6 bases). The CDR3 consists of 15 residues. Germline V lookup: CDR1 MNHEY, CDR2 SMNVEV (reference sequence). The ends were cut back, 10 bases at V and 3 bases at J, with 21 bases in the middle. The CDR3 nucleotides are TGTGCCACCGCACGATCCATAAACAGGGAAGAGACCCAGTACTTC. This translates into CATARSINREETQYF.

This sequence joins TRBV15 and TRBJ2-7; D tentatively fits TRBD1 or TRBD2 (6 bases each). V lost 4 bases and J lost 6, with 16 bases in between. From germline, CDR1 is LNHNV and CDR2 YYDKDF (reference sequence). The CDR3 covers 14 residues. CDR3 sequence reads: CATSTFQGGSEQYF. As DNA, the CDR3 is TGTGCCACCAGCACCTTCCAAGGGGGGAGCGAGCAGTACTTC.

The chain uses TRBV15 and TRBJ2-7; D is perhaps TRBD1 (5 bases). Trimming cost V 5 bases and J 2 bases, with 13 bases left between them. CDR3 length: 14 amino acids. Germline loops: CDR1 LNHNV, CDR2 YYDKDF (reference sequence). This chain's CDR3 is CATSQGRNPYEQYF. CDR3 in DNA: TGTGCCACCAGCCAGGGCCGAAACCCCTACGAGCAGTACTTC.

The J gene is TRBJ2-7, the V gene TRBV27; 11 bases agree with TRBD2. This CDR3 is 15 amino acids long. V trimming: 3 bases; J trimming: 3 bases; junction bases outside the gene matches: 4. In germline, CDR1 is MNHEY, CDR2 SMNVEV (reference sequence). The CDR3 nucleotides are TGTGCCAGCAGTTTCGGGACTAGCGGTCGCTACGAGCAGTACTTC. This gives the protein CASSFGTSGRYEQYF.

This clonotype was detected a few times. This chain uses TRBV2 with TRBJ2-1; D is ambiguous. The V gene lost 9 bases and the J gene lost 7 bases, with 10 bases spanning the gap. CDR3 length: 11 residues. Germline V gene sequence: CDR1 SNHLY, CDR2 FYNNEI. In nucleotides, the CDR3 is TGTGCCAGTATCAGAGGAAATGAGCAGTTCTTC. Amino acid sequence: CASIRGNEQFF.

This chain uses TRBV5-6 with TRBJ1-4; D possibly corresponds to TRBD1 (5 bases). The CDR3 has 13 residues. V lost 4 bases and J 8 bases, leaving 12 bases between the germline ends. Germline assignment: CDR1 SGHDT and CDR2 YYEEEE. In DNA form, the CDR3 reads TGTGCCAGCAGCCTAGGAGGGGAGGAAAAACTGTTTTTT. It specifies CASSLGGEEKLFF.

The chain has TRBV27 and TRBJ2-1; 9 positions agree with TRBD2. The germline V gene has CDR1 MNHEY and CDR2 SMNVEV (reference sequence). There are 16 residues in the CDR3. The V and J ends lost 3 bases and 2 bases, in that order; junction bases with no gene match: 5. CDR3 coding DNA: TGTGCCAGCAGTTTTATTGGCGGGGGGGCCTACAATGAGCAGTTCTTC. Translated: CASSFIGGGAYNEQFF.

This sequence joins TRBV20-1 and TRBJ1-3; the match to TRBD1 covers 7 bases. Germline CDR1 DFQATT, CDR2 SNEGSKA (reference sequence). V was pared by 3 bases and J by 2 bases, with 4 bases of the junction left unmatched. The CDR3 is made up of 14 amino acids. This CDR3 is CSASGRGTGNTIYF. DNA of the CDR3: TGCAGTGCTAGTGGCAGGGGGACTGGAAACACCATATATTTT.

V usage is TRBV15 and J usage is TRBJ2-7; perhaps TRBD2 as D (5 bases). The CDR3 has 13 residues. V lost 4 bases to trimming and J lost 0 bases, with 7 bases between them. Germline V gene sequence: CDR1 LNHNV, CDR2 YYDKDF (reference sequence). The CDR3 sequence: CATSTGISYEQYF. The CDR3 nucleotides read TGTGCCACCAGCACCGGGATCTCCTACGAGCAGTACTTC.

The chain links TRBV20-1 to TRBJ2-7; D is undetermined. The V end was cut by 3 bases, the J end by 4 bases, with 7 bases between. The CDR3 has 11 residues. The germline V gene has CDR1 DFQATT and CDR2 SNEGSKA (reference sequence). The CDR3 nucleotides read TGCAGTGCTAGGTTTCTTTACGAGCAGTACTTC. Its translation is CSARFLYEQYF.

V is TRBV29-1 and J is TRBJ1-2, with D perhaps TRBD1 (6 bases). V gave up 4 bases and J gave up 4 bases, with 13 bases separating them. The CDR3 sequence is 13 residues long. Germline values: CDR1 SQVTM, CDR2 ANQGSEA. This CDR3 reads CSVVPGQRYGYTF. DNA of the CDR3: TGCAGCGTTGTCCCGGGACAACGCTATGGCTACACCTTC.

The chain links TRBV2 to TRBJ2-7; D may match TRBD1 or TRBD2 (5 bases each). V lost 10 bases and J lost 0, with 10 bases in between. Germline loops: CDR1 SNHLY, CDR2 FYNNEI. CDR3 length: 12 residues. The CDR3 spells CATLGGSYEQYF. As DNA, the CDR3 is TGTGCCACCCTTGGGGGCTCCTACGAGCAGTACTTC.

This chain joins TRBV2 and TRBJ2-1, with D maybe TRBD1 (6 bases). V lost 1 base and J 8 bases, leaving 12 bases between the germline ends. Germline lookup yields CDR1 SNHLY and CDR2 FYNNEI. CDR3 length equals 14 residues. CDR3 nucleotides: TGTGCCAGCAGTGAAGGCAGGGGACACGATGAGCAGTTCTTC. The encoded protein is CASSEGRGHDEQFF.

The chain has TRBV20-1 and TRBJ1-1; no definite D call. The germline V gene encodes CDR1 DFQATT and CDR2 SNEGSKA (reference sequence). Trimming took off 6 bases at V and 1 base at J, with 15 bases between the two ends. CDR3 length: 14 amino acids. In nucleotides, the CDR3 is TGCAGTGCCCTTCTCGCCCTTAGGAACACTGAAGCTTTCTTT. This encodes CSALLALRNTEAFF.

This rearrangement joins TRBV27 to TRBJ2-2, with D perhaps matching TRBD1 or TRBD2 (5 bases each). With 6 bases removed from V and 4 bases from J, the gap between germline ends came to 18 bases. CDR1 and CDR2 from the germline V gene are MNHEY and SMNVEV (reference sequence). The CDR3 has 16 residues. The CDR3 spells CASSPGAGRVTGELFF. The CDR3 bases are TGTGCCAGCAGCCCTGGGGCAGGGAGAGTCACCGGGGAGCTGTTTTTT.